This entry lists 8 T cell receptor beta chains sequenced from one sample in a study of CDR3 diversity in severe acne. TCRdb recomputed calls from the PCR reads with MiXCR, one row per CDR3 protein. Of about 93,000 distinct CDR3 sequences in the sample, around half were seen once. The specimen was blood. The receptors stem from a male donor in good health, serving as a control.

In this sample, this clonotype turned up many times. This rearrangement joins TRBV24-1 to TRBJ2-6; D unclear. CDR3 length: 17 amino acids. Trimming left V 4 bases short and J 0 bases short, with 12 bases between. From germline, CDR1 is KGHDR and CDR2 SFDVKD. The CDR3 coding sequence is TGTGCCACCAGTGAGTCGTACGGTAACTCTGGGGCCAACGTCCTGACTTTC. It translates to CATSESYGNSGANVLTF.

This clonotype was found many times. CDR3 nucleotide sequence: TGTGCCAGCAGCCCATTGGGGCGGGTTCGGAACACTGAAGCTTTCTTT. Encoded protein: CASSPLGRVRNTEAFF. The chain is built from TRBV9 and TRBJ1-1; tentative D call: TRBD1 (5 bases). CDR1 and CDR2 from the germline V gene are SGDLS and YYNGEE. Trimming stripped 4 bases from V and 1 base from J, with 17 bases between. The CDR3 consists of 16 residues.

This clonotype was seen once. The conserved final phenylalanine or tryptophan is absent from the CDR3, which likely points to a read error. This sequence joins TRBV20-1 and TRBJ2-7; D may be TRBD2 (6 bases). CDR1 is DFQATT, CDR2 SNEGSKA, per germline (reference sequence). Trimming pared 1 base from V and 2 bases from J, leaving 9 bases between. The CDR3 sequence is 13 residues long. This CDR3 reads CSARGRGPYEQYL. For the CDR3, the DNA is TGCAGTGCTAGAGGGAGGGGCCCCTACGAGCAGTACCTC.

V is TRBV2 and J is TRBJ2-7, with D possibly TRBD2 on 5 matching bases. The CDR3 extends over 13 amino acids. The germline CDR1 and CDR2 sequences are SNHLY and FYNNEI. V was shortened by 7 bases and J by 0 bases, with 10 bases between the two germline ends. CDR3: CASKEGYSYEQYF. The CDR3 DNA reads as TGTGCCAGCAAAGAGGGTTACTCCTACGAGCAGTACTTC.

V usage is TRBV20-1 and J usage is TRBJ1-4; 7 bases match TRBD1. Germline-derived CDR1 and CDR2 are DFQATT and SNEGSKA (reference sequence). V gave up 0 bases and J gave up 11 bases; unmatched junction bases: 12. This CDR3 is 15 amino acids long. In nucleotides, the CDR3 is TGCAGTGCTAGAGACTTTGGACAGGATTCTGAGAAACTGTTTTTT. It yields the protein CSARDFGQDSEKLFF.

This clonotype is labeled as medium-sized. The V and J genes are TRBV7-2 and TRBJ2-5; 8 positions match TRBD1. Unmatched junction bases numbered 5, after V lost 3 bases and J lost 2 bases. This CDR3 contains 15 residues. Germline CDR1 SGHTA, CDR2 FQGNSA. The CDR3 here is CASSLSRTGQETQYF. The CDR3 DNA reads TGTGCCAGCAGCTTGAGTAGGACAGGGCAAGAGACCCAGTACTTC.

The chain recombines TRBV10-3 with TRBJ1-5; no reliable D call. There are 14 residues in the CDR3. Deletions cut 10 bases from V and 7 bases from J, with 20 bases between. The germline gives CDR1 ENHRY, CDR2 SYGVKD. The chain's CDR3 is CASSQADSEQPQHF. DNA for the CDR3: TGTGCCAGCAGCCAGGCCGATTCAGAACAGCCCCAGCATTTT.

The rearrangement uses TRBV25-1 and TRBJ1-2; a possible D gene is TRBD1 (5 bases). The CDR3 consists of 13 residues. CDR1 MGHDK and CDR2 SYGVNS come from the germline V gene. Trimming pared 4 bases from V and 4 bases from J, leaving 10 bases between. Here the CDR3 reads CASSVGGVYGYTF. The CDR3, as DNA: TGTGCCAGCAGTGTCGGAGGGGTCTATGGCTACACCTTC.